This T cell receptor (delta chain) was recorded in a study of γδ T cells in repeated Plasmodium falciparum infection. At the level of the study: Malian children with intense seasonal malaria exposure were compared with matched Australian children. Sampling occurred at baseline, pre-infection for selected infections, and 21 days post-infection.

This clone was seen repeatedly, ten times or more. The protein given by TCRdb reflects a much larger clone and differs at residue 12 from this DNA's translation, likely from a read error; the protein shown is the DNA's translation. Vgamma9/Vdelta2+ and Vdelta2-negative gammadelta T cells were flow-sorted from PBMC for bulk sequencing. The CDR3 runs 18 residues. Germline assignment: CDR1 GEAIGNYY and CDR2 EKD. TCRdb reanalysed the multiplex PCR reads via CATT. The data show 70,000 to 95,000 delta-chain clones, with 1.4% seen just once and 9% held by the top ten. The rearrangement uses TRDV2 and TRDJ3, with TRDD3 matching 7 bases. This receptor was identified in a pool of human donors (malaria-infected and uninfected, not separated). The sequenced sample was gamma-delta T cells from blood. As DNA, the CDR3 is TGTGCCTGTGACACCGGGTGGGGGAGCTCCTGGGGCACCCGACAGATGTTTTTC. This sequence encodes CACDTGWGSSWGTRQMFF.